The entry below describes one T cell receptor beta chain. Its specificity is not known. This sample is drawn from a study of CXCR3-negative and CXCR3-positive naive CD8 T cells. Background on the study: The study obtained roughly 140 million TRB reads, about 1.5 +/- 0.3 million per library. General study points: Researchers reported similar TRBV-TRBJ usage in naive CXCR3-negative and CXCR3-positive cells, though memory differed. Higher TRB CDR3 hydrophobicity marked CXCR3-positive naive cells relative to CXCR3-negative naive cells.

The CDR3 contains 17 residues. Germline values: CDR1 LNHNV, CDR2 YYDKDF (reference sequence). Libraries were UMI-labeled 5' RACE TRB cDNA. Using the 5' RACE reads, TCRdb records one entry per CDR3 protein without DNA. Its table records 84,000 or so distinct CDR3 sequences. The chain couples TRBV15 to TRBJ1-2; TCRdb designates TRBD1, a call that cannot be tested without DNA. The source is a human donor in good health. Some clones in this sample may be carry-over from other donors' samples. Sequencing used naive CXCR3+ CD8+ T cells from blood. The subset: CD45RO-CCR7+CD27+CD95- naive CD8+ T cells expressing CXCR3 (TNR3+). The CDR3 protein is CATSIEEVGATDYGYTF.